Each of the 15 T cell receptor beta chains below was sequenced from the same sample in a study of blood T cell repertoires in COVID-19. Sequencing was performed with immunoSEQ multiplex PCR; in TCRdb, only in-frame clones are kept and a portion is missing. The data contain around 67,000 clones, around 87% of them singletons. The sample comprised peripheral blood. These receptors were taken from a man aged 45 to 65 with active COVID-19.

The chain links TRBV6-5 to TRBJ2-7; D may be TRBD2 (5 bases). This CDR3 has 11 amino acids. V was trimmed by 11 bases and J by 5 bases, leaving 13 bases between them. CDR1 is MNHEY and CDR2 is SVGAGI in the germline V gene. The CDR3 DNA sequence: TGTGCCTCGGGGTTTCTAGACGAGCAGTACTTC. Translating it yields CASGFLDEQYF.

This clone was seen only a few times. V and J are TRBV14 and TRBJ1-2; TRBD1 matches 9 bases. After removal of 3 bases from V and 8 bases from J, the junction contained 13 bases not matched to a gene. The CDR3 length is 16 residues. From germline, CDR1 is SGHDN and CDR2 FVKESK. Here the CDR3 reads CASSQSTGTGFGGYTF. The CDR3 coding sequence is TGTGCCAGCAGCCAGAGTACCGGGACAGGGTTCGGCGGCTACACCTTC.

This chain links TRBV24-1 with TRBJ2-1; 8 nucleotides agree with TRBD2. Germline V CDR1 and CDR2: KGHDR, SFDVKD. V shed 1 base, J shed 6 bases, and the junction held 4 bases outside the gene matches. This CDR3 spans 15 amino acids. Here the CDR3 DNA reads TGTGCCACCAGTGATTTTAGCGGGAACTCCAATGAGCAGTTCTTC. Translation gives CATSDFSGNSNEQFF.

CDR3 sequence: CASSPRAPQETQYF. CDR3 bases: TGTGCCAGCAGCCCCAGGGCCCCCCAGGAGACCCAGTACTTC. The chain employs TRBV6-6 and TRBJ2-5; D possibly corresponds to TRBD1 (5 bases). Trimming removed 6 bases at V and 5 bases at J, with 16 bases between. CDR1 and CDR2 (germline): MNHNY, SVGAGI (reference sequence). CDR3 length: 14 residues.

CDR3 in DNA: TGTGCCAGCAGCCACCATAGACTAGCCGGAGGAGGTGAGCAGTTCTTC. It translates to CASSHHRLAGGGEQFF. The chain joins TRBV3-1 (or the pseudogene TRBV3-2) to TRBJ2-1, with 7 bases fitting TRBD2. V shed 3 bases and J 9 bases; nucleotides not matched to a gene: 14. The CDR3 consists of 16 residues. The germline CDR1 and CDR2 sequences are LGHDT and YNNKEL (reference sequence).

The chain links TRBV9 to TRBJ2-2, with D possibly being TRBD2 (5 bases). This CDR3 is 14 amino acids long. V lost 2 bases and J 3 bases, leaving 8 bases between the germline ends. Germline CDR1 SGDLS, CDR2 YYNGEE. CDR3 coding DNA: TGTGCCAGCAGCGTCCGAGCGGACACCGGGGAGCTGTTTTTT. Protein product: CASSVRADTGELFF.

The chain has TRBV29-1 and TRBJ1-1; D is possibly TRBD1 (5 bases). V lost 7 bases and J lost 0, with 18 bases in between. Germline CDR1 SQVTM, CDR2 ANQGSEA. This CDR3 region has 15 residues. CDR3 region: CSGIPGIRLNTEAFF. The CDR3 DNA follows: TGCAGCGGGATTCCAGGGATTAGGTTGAACACTGAAGCTTTCTTT.

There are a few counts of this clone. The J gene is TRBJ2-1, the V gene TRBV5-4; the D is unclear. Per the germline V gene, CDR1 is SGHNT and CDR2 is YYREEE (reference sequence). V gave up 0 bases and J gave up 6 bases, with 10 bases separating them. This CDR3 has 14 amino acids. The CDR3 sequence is CASSLGKSSNEQFF. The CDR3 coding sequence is TGTGCCAGCAGCTTGGGTAAATCGTCCAATGAGCAGTTCTTC.

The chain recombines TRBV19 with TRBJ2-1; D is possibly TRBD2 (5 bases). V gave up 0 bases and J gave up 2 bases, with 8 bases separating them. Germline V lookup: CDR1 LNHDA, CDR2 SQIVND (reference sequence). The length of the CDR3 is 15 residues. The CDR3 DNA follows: TGTGCCAGTAGTATAGATACCGGGACCTACAATGAGCAGTTCTTC. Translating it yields CASSIDTGTYNEQFF.

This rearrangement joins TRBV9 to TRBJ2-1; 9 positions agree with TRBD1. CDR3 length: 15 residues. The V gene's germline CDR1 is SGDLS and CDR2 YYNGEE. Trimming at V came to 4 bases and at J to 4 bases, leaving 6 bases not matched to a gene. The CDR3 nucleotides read TGTGCCAGCAGCATACAGGGGGCCCTTTACAATGAGCAGTTCTTC. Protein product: CASSIQGALYNEQFF.

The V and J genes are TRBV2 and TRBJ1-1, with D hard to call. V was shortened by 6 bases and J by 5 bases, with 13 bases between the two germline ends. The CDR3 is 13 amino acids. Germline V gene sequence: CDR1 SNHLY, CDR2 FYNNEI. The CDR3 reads CASSYESLTEAFF. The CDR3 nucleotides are TGTGCCAGCAGCTACGAAAGTTTGACTGAAGCTTTCTTT. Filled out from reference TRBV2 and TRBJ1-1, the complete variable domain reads EPEVTQTPSHQVTQMGQEVILRCVPISNHLYFYWYRQILGQKVEFLVSFYNNEISEKSEIFDDQFSVERPDGSNFTLKIRSTKLEDSAMYFCASSYESLTEAFFGQGTRLTVV.

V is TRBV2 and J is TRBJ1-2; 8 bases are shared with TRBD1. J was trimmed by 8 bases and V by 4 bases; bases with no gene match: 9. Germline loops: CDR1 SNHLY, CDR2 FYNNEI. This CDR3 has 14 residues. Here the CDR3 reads CASSVGRGLLGYTF. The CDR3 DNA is TGTGCCAGCAGTGTTGGCAGGGGGCTTTTAGGCTACACCTTC.

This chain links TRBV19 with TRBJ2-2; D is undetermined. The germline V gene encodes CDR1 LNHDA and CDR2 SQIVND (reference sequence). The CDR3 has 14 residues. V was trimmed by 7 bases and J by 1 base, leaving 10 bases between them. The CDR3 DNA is TGTGCCAGTACCCGACTCCAGAACACCGGGGAGCTGTTTTTT. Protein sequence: CASTRLQNTGELFF. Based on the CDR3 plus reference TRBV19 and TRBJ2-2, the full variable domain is DGGITQSPKYLFRKEGQNVTLSCEQNLNHDAMYWYRQDPGQGLRLIYYSQIVNDFQKGDIAEGYSVSREKKESFPLTVTSAQKNPTAFYLCASTRLQNTGELFFGEGSRLTVL.

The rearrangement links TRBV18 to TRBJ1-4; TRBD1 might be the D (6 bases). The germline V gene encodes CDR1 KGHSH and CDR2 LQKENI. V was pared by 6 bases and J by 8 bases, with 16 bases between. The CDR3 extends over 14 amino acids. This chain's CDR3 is CASSLQGSEEKLFF. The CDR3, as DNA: TGTGCCAGCTCCCTACAGGGTTCGGAAGAAAAACTGTTTTTT. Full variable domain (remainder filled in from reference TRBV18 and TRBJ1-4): NAGVMQNPRHLVRRRGQEARLRCSPMKGHSHVYWYRQLPEEGLKFMVYLQKENIIDESGMPKERFSAEFPKEGPSILRIQQVVRGDSAAYFCASSLQGSEEKLFFGSGTQLSVL.

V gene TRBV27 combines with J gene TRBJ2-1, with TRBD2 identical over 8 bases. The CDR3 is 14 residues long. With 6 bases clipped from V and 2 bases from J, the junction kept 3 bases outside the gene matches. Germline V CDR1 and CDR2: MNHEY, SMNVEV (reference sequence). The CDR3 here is CASRRGEPYNEQFF. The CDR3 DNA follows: TGTGCCAGCAGGCGGGGGGAGCCCTACAATGAGCAGTTCTTC.